This entry concerns a single T cell receptor (beta chain). The data were produced by immunoSEQ multiplex PCR, yet TCRdb's version contains in-frame clones alone and is incomplete. This table holds hundreds of thousands of clones, 70% to 90% found once. This entry comes from a study of blood T cell repertoires in COVID-19. The CDR3 runs 14 residues. Per the germline V gene, CDR1 is MDHEN and CDR2 is SYDVKM. The genes are TRBV28 and TRBJ1-1; 7 nucleotides agree with TRBD1. The specimen sequenced was peripheral blood. This TCR derives from a man at least 80 years old with acute or convalescent COVID-19. CDR3 DNA: TGTACTTCGAAGTCGGGGACAGCGAACACTGAAGCTTTCTTT. It yields the protein CTSKSGTANTEAFF.